The 17 T cell receptor beta chains below were found in one sample sequenced in a study of blood T cell repertoires in COVID-19 (dated by TCRdb to about 2020). The method was the immunoSEQ multiplex PCR assay. TCRdb holds this immuneACCESS table with in-frame rearrangements only. Some clones are missing; in checked studies, unresolved V genes explain under half, and the rest has no known cause. A total of 95,000 to 150,000 clones appear in this sample, 80% to 90% of them only once. The ten largest clones capture around 4% of the sample. The sequencing sample was made of peripheral blood. The receptors derive from a man aged 35 to 55 with acute or convalescent COVID-19.

This clone was detected only a few times. V and J are TRBV21-1 and TRBJ1-1; TRBD1 is the table's D call, not checked against the DNA. TRBV21-1 has pseudogene status. This CDR3 has 15 amino acids. The DNA for the CDR3 is TGTGCCAGCAGGATACCGGGACAGATGAACACTGAAGCTTTCTTT. The encoded protein is CASRIPGQMNTEAFF.

The chain's CDR3 is CASSARDSTRVAGSGNTIYF. The CDR3 DNA sequence: TGTGCCAGCAGCGCCCGGGACAGTACCCGGGTCGCTGGCTCTGGAAACACCATATATTTT. The gene calls are TRBV5-5 and TRBJ1-3, with 7 bases aligning to TRBD1. There are 20 residues in the CDR3. Unmatched junction bases numbered 19, after V lost 4 bases and J lost 0 bases. Per germline, CDR1 SGHKS and CDR2 YYEKEE (reference sequence).

The DNA for the CDR3 is TGCGCCAGCAGCCTAGGGACAGGGCAAGAGACCCAGTACTTC. The encoded protein is CASSLGTGQETQYF. V gene TRBV5-1 combines with J gene TRBJ2-5, with 9 nucleotides matching TRBD1. The length of the CDR3 is 14 residues. The V segment lost 4 bases and the J segment 2 bases; nucleotides outside the gene matches: 3. In germline, CDR1 is SGHRS, CDR2 YFSETQ.

The V and J genes are TRBV3-1 (or the pseudogene TRBV3-2) and TRBJ2-3, with D possibly being TRBD2 (5 bases). The CDR3 covers 15 residues. V was shortened by 0 bases and J by 10 bases, with 17 bases between the two germline ends. CDR1 is LGHDT and CDR2 is YNNKEL in the germline V gene (reference sequence). DNA of the CDR3: TGTGCCAGCAGCCAAGAACCCGGTCTGGCAGCGGCGCAGTATTTT. Translation gives CASSQEPGLAAAQYF.

The V call is TRBV11-2, the J call TRBJ1-1, with D possibly being TRBD1 (6 bases). The length of the CDR3 is 14 residues. Per germline, CDR1 SGHAT and CDR2 FQNNGV. Trimming pared 4 bases from V and 5 bases from J, leaving 14 bases between. The CDR3 region is CASSSGALGTEAFF. The CDR3 DNA sequence: TGTGCCAGCAGCTCAGGGGCTTTGGGGACTGAAGCTTTCTTT.

This clone has only one observation. The chain links TRBV4-3 to TRBJ1-5; the D is unclear. The V end lost 0 bases, the J end lost 0 bases, and 6 bases lay between the germline ends. This CDR3 is 15 amino acids long. Germline CDR1 reads LGHNA; CDR2 reads YSLEER. CDR3 coding DNA: TGCGCCAGCAGCCAAGACAGGAATAGCAATCAGCCCCAGCATTTT. This sequence encodes CASSQDRNSNQPQHF.

The chain combines TRBV3-1 (or the pseudogene TRBV3-2) with TRBJ1-2; D is ambiguous. The ends were cut back, 0 bases at V and 8 bases at J, with 13 bases in the middle. CDR3 length: 14 residues. Per the germline V gene, CDR1 is LGHDT and CDR2 is YNNKEL (reference sequence). The CDR3, as DNA: TGTGCCAGCAGCCAAGATCTAGTGGGGAGCGGCTACACCTTC. Its protein is CASSQDLVGSGYTF.

The rearrangement joins TRBV27 to TRBJ2-1, with 11 bases lining up with TRBD2. The germline V gene encodes CDR1 MNHEY and CDR2 SMNVEV (reference sequence). V was clipped by 5 bases and J by 8 bases; unmatched bases: 5. The CDR3 has 14 amino acids. DNA of the CDR3: TGTGCCAGCAGTCCTCGACTAGCGGGACATGAGCAGTTCTTC. Translated, it gives CASSPRLAGHEQFF.

The genes are TRBV5-1 and TRBJ1-6; tentatively, D is TRBD1 (6 bases). The CDR3 has 17 residues. Germline assignment: CDR1 SGHRS and CDR2 YFSETQ. Trimming took 3 bases from V and 0 from J, leaving 13 bases between them. The DNA of the CDR3 is TGCGCCAGCAGCTGGACAGCCCTGGTCTCCTATAATTCACCCCTCCACTTT. Translating it yields CASSWTALVSYNSPLHF.

The V call is TRBV27, the J call TRBJ2-7; perhaps TRBD1 as D (6 bases). Germline V CDR1 and CDR2: MNHEY, SMNVEV (reference sequence). Deletions cut 5 bases from V and 2 bases from J, with 16 bases between. This CDR3 contains 15 residues. The DNA for the CDR3 is TGTGCCAGCAGTCACCGGGACAAAGGAACCTACGAGCAGTACTTC. This translates into CASSHRDKGTYEQYF.

The J gene is TRBJ2-7, the V gene TRBV30; 7 bases match TRBD2. J was trimmed by 4 bases and V by 2 bases; bases with no gene match: 8. Germline V lookup: CDR1 GTSNPN, CDR2 SVGIG (reference sequence). The CDR3 is 14 amino acids. The CDR3 DNA is TGTGCCTGGAGTTCCCAGGGAGGGGTATACGAGCAGTACTTC. This codes for CAWSSQGGVYEQYF.

This chain uses TRBV7-2 with TRBJ1-5, with no clear D. The germline V gene encodes CDR1 SGHTA and CDR2 FQGNSA. V gave up 3 bases and J gave up 3 bases, with 12 bases separating them. This CDR3 has 15 amino acids. Here the CDR3 DNA reads TGTGCCAGCAGCTTGGTGTCCGGGGTCAATCAGCCCCAGCATTTT. Translating gives CASSLVSGVNQPQHF.

The chain employs TRBV27 and TRBJ1-2, with D perhaps matching TRBD1 (6 bases). CDR1 MNHEY and CDR2 SMNVEV come from the germline V gene (reference sequence). The CDR3 consists of 13 residues. Trimming took 8 bases from V and 4 from J, leaving 14 bases between them. This chain's CDR3 is CASGIQGSYGYTF. The CDR3, as DNA: TGTGCCAGCGGGATACAGGGTAGCTATGGCTACACCTTC.

This sequence joins TRBV10-2 and TRBJ1-1; D not resolved. The germline gives CDR1 WSHSY, CDR2 SAAADI. V lost 3 bases and J 2 bases, leaving 16 bases between the germline ends. The CDR3 consists of 16 residues. CDR3 amino acids: CASSDRVSRINTEAFF. The CDR3 DNA reads TGCGCCAGCAGTGATAGAGTATCTCGCATAAACACTGAAGCTTTCTTT.

This chain uses TRBV27 with TRBJ1-6; D possibly corresponds to TRBD1 (6 bases). CDR1 and CDR2 (germline): MNHEY, SMNVEV (reference sequence). The CDR3 is made up of 15 amino acids. The ends were cut back, 7 bases at V and 7 bases at J, with 17 bases in the middle. CDR3 residues: CASTAMRGANSPLHF. The CDR3 DNA is TGTGCCAGCACCGCTATGCGGGGGGCGAATTCACCCCTCCACTTT.

The rearrangement links TRBV5-1 to TRBJ2-3; maybe TRBD2 (6 bases). The CDR3 has 15 residues. CDR1 and CDR2 from the germline V gene are SGHRS and YFSETQ. Trimming took 1 base from V and 4 from J, leaving 13 bases between them. DNA of the CDR3: TGCGCCAGCAGCTTGCTCGGGGGAAGGGCAGATACGCAGTATTTT. Translating it yields CASSLLGGRADTQYF.

The chain joins TRBV14 to TRBJ1-2; D gene ambiguous. Trimming shortened V by 0 bases and J by 0 bases, and 8 bases separated the two germline ends. Germline CDR1 SGHDN, CDR2 FVKESK. The CDR3 length is 15 residues. CDR3: CASSQEGQPNYGYTF. DNA for the CDR3: TGTGCCAGCAGCCAAGAGGGCCAGCCTAACTATGGCTACACCTTC. The full variable domain, rest sourced from reference TRBV14 and TRBJ1-2, is EAGVTQFPSHSVIEKGQTVTLRCDPISGHDNLYWYRRVMGKEIKFLLHFVKESKQDESGMPNNRFLAERTGGTYSTLKVQPAELEDSGVYFCASSQEGQPNYGYTFGSGTRLTVV.